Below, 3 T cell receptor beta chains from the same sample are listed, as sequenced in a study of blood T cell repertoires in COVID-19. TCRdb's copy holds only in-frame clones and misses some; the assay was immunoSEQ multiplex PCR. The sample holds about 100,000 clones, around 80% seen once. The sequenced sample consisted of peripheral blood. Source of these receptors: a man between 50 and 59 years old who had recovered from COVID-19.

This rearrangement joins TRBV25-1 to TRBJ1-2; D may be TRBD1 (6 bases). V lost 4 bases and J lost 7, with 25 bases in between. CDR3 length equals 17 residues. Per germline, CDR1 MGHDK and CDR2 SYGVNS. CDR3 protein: CASSASPGHRPSGGYTF. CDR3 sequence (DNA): TGTGCCAGCAGTGCTAGTCCGGGACACCGGCCTTCGGGTGGCTACACCTTC.

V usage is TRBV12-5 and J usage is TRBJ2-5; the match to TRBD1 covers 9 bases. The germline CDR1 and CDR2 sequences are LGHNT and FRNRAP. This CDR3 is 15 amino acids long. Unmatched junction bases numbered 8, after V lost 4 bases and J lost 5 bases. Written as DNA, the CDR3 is TGTGCTAGTGGTTCTGGGACAGGGAAAGGGGAGACCCAGTACTTC. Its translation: CASGSGTGKGETQYF.

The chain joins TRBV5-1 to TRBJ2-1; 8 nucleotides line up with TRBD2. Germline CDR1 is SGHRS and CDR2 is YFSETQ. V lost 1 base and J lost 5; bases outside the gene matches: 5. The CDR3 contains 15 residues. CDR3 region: CASSLSLAGDNEQFF. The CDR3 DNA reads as TGCGCCAGCAGCTTGTCCCTAGCGGGTGACAATGAGCAGTTCTTC.